This T cell receptor (beta chain) originates from a study of OX40 agonist ivuxolimab in advanced cancers. Whole-study context: Enrolled patients in dose escalation had cancers that were hepatocellular carcinoma, melanoma, renal cell or head and neck cancer. Study observations and caveats: Dosing at 0.1 to 3.0 mg/kg was accompanied by clonal expansion of CD4+ and CD8+ blood T cells by week 6. Among expanded peripheral T cells, antigen specificity went undetermined.

Libraries were prepared by immunoSEQ multiplex PCR; TCRdb keeps only in-frame clonotypes and omits some of them. The sample lists roughly 60,000 clones, around 86% seen once, with around 0.9% in the top ten. CDR1 and CDR2 (germline): SGHRS, YFSETQ. V dropped 0 bases and J dropped 1; count of bases not matched to a gene: 2. This CDR3 contains 15 residues. Baseline, cycle 4 day 1, and cycle 7 day 1 were the blood sampling points. About this clone itself: Its antigen is not known.

Sequencing was performed on CD4+ or CD8+ T cells sorted from blood, taken in a trial of the OX40 agonist ivuxolimab. The genes are TRBV5-1 and TRBJ1-1, with 8 bases lining up with TRBD1. This receptor was identified in an adult with an advanced solid tumor such as melanoma, head and neck, liver or kidney cancer. The CDR3 here is CASSLAGTGNTEAFF. The CDR3 DNA is TGCGCCAGCAGCTTGGCCGGGACAGGGAACACTGAAGCTTTCTTT.